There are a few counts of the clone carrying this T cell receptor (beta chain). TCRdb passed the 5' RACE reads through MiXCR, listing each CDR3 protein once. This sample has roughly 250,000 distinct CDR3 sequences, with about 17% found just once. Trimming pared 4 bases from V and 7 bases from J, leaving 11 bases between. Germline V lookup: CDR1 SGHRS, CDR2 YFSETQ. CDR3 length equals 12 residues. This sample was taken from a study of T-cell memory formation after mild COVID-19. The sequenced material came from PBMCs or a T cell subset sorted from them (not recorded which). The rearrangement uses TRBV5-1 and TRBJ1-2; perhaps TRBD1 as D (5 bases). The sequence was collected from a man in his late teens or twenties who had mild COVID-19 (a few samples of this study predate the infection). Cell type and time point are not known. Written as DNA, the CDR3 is TGCGCCAGCAGCAAGGACAAATTTGGCTACACCTTC. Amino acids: CASSKDKFGYTF. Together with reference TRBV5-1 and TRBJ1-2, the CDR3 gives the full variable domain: KAGVTQTPRYLIKTRGQQVTLSCSPISGHRSVSWYQQTPGQGLQFLFEYFSETQRNKGNFPGRFSGRQFSNSRSEMNVSTLELGDSALYLCASSKDKFGYTFGSGTRLTVV.